A single sample gave rise to the 3 T cell receptor beta chains below, sequenced in a study of blood T cell repertoires in COVID-19. Sequencing was performed with immunoSEQ multiplex PCR; in TCRdb, only in-frame clones are kept and a portion is missing. The table includes 350,000 to 450,000 clones, 85% detected once. Input material: peripheral blood. Source of these receptors: a woman under 30 with acute or convalescent COVID-19.

This rearrangement joins TRBV28 to TRBJ2-3; 10 bases fit TRBD1. This CDR3 spans 14 amino acids. Germline lookup yields CDR1 MDHEN and CDR2 SYDVKM. V was pared by 4 bases and J by 4 bases, with 2 bases of the junction left unmatched. This CDR3 is CASSSGQGADTQYF. CDR3 sequence (DNA): TGTGCCAGCAGTTCCGGACAGGGGGCAGATACGCAGTATTTT. The whole variable domain, filled in from reference TRBV28 and TRBJ2-3, reads DVKVTQSSRYLVKRTGEKVFLECVQDMDHENMFWYRQDPGLGLRLIYFSYDVKMKEKGDIPEGYSVSREKKERFSLILESASTNQTSMYLCASSSGQGADTQYFGPGTRLTVL.

This rearrangement joins TRBV5-5 to TRBJ1-2, with 12 bases lining up with TRBD1. The length of the CDR3 is 17 residues. Germline V CDR1 and CDR2: SGHKS, YYEKEE (reference sequence). J lost 4 bases, V lost 7 bases, and 14 bases had no gene match. The CDR3 DNA reads as TGTGCCAGCTGTTCCGGGACAGGGGGCGTCTTTGGCTATGGCTACACCTTC. As protein: CASCSGTGGVFGYGYTF.

CDR3 DNA: TGTGCTAGTGGTTTGGATAACAGGGGGCAACTGTTTTTT. It is translated as CASGLDNRGQLFF. The chain combines TRBV12-5 with TRBJ1-4, with TRBD1 identical over 9 bases. Germline V gene sequence: CDR1 LGHNT, CDR2 FRNRAP. The ends lost 1 base at V and 12 bases at J; junction bases unmatched: 3. The CDR3 has 13 residues.